This TCR beta chain was profiled in a study of CD8 T cells in ankylosing spondylitis. Notes on the study in general: Disease-linked clones bore a CD8+ phenotype, appearing relatively rarely in peripheral blood. Significant enrichment of disease-linked clones was reportedly seen in matched ankylosing spondylitis synovial fluid.

Quantitative 5'-RACE with molecular barcodes produced the TCR beta libraries. TCRdb independently ran MiXCR on the 5' RACE reads; one entry per CDR3 protein. This sample has approximately 240,000 distinct CDR3 sequences, with about 24% found just once. Concerning this clonotype: Its matching antigen is unknown.

This CDR3 region has 12 residues. Germline CDR1 and CDR2: GTSNPN and SVGIG (reference sequence). The V end was cut by 7 bases, the J end by 3 bases, with 12 bases between. The chain has TRBV30 and TRBJ1-1; D unclear. Sequencing was performed on blood, either unsorted or a sorted T cell fraction (not recorded which). The source is a male donor with ankylosing spondylitis or in good health (not recorded which). CDR3 loop: CASGPRDTEAFF. The CDR3 nucleotides are TGTGCCTCTGGACCTCGGGACACTGAAGCTTTCTTT.